The clone carrying this T cell receptor beta chain was seen at least ten times. The source of the sample is a study of tumor-infiltrating lymphocytes in oesophageal squamous cell carcinoma. The V gene lost 1 base and the J gene lost 0 bases, with 24 bases spanning the gap. The germline V gene encodes CDR1 SGHTA and CDR2 FQGTGA. This CDR3 spans 21 amino acids. TCRdb fed the PCR reads into MiXCR, producing one record per CDR3 protein. The sample consists of about 21,000 distinct CDR3 sequences, around 39% of them appearing once. The sample taken for sequencing was esophageal tumor tissue. This chain joins TRBV7-3 and TRBJ2-2; D possibly corresponds to TRBD2 (6 bases). The clonotype originates from a male donor with esophageal squamous cell carcinoma. For the CDR3, the DNA is TGTGCCAGCAGCTTAAGTCAGATTGCGGGAATCGCCTTCGCGAACACCGGGGAGCTGTTTTTT. Residues: CASSLSQIAGIAFANTGELFF.